The 32 T cell receptor beta chains presented below share a single source sample, sequenced in a study of blood T cell repertoires in COVID-19. Clones were read by immunoSEQ multiplex PCR, and TCRdb kept only the in-frame ones, dropping some. The profile shows over 200,000 clones, about 85% of them singletons. The sequenced material came from peripheral blood. Every receptor here comes from a woman aged 80 or older with active or convalescent COVID-19.

The chain uses TRBV11-2 and TRBJ2-7, with a weak D call TRBD1 (6 bases). CDR1 SGHAT and CDR2 FQNNGV come from the germline V gene. Trimming left V 0 bases short and J 7 bases short, with 10 bases between. CDR3 size: 13 residues. CDR3 sequence reads: CASSLDRGGEQYF. The CDR3 nucleotides are TGTGCCAGCAGCTTAGACAGGGGCGGGGAGCAGTACTTC.

The gene calls are TRBV4-3 and TRBJ2-1; D perhaps matches TRBD2 (6 bases). Germline V lookup: CDR1 LGHNA, CDR2 YSLEER. This CDR3 contains 12 residues. V was shortened by 4 bases and J by 9 bases, with 10 bases between the two germline ends. The CDR3 DNA sequence: TGCGCCAGCAGCCGAGATAGCGGTGAGCAGTTCTTC. Residues: CASSRDSGEQFF.

The DNA of the CDR3 is TGTGCCAGCAGTGAAGGACACCGGGAGTACGAGCAGTACTTC. It translates to CASSEGHREYEQYF. This chain joins TRBV6-1 and TRBJ2-7, with a tentative D call TRBD2 (6 bases). Germline V gene lookup returns CDR1 MNHNS and CDR2 SASEGT. The CDR3 runs to 14 residues. The V end lost 1 base, the J end lost 4 bases, and 11 bases lay between the germline ends.

The V call is TRBV5-4, the J call TRBJ2-1; 8 positions agree with TRBD1. The CDR3 sequence is 15 residues long. J lost 7 bases, V lost 4 bases, and 10 bases had no gene match. Germline CDR1 is SGHNT and CDR2 is YYREEE (reference sequence). The CDR3: CASSPPDRVTNEQFF. The CDR3 nucleotides read TGTGCCAGCAGCCCGCCGGACAGGGTTACGAATGAGCAGTTCTTC.

The rearrangement links TRBV11-3 to TRBJ1-1; D not resolved. Trimming left V 7 bases short and J 1 base short, with 13 bases between. Germline V gene data show CDR1 as SGHNT and CDR2 as YENEEA. The CDR3 consists of 14 residues. The CDR3: CASKVAGRNTEAFF. In DNA form, the CDR3 reads TGTGCCAGCAAAGTTGCGGGGAGGAACACTGAAGCTTTCTTT.

This chain uses TRBV20-1 with TRBJ2-3; 8 bases are shared with TRBD2. V was clipped by 3 bases and J by 4 bases; unmatched bases: 12. Per germline, CDR1 DFQATT and CDR2 SNEGSKA (reference sequence). There are 16 residues in the CDR3. The CDR3: CSASLSSGGLSDTQYF. For the CDR3, the DNA is TGCAGTGCTAGTCTCTCCAGCGGGGGCCTCTCAGATACGCAGTATTTT.

This clone was counted only a few times. This rearrangement joins TRBV7-9 to TRBJ2-7, with D unresolved. In germline, CDR1 is SEHNR, CDR2 FQNEAQ (reference sequence). The CDR3 is 12 residues long. Trimming shortened V by 4 bases and J by 6 bases, and 10 bases separated the two germline ends. The CDR3 loop reads CASSSPQSEQYF. The CDR3 DNA reads TGTGCCAGCAGCTCTCCACAGTCCGAGCAGTACTTC.

Only one count was recorded for this clone. The chain links TRBV19 to TRBJ1-1; D is unclear. The germline V gene encodes CDR1 LNHDA and CDR2 SQIVND (reference sequence). Deletions cut 5 bases from V and 3 bases from J, with 13 bases between. The CDR3 has 14 residues. The CDR3 coding sequence is TGTGCCAGTAGTCCGTCCGGGGATGACACTGAAGCTTTCTTT. Protein product: CASSPSGDDTEAFF.

The chain uses TRBV28 and TRBJ2-1; 7 bases agree with TRBD1. V lost 7 bases, J lost 4 bases, and 16 bases stayed unmatched. Looked up from germline, CDR1 is MDHEN and CDR2 is SYDVKM. This CDR3 spans 17 amino acids. This chain's CDR3 is CASTPLTGQARYNEQFF. CDR3 DNA: TGTGCCAGCACCCCGTTGACAGGGCAAGCCCGATACAATGAGCAGTTCTTC.

This clone was recorded once. The V call is TRBV24-1, the J call TRBJ1-5; 7 bases align to TRBD1. The germline V gene encodes CDR1 KGHDR and CDR2 SFDVKD. The CDR3 totals 15 residues. Trimming took 3 bases from V and 5 from J; bases not matched to a gene: 6. As DNA, the CDR3 is TGTGCCACCAGTGATGTGCGACAGGGAGATCAGCCCCAGCATTTT. Protein: CATSDVRQGDQPQHF.

The gene calls are TRBV28 and TRBJ1-2; D is ambiguous. V lost 5 bases and J lost 5, with 18 bases in between. The germline V gene encodes CDR1 MDHEN and CDR2 SYDVKM. This CDR3 comprises 15 residues. DNA for the CDR3: TGTGCCAGCAGTCTTCCCCGCCGGGATCGGTATGGCTACACCTTC. Translated, it gives CASSLPRRDRYGYTF.

The table lists this clone with a count of one. The chain uses TRBV6-6 and TRBJ1-5; no reliable D call. The CDR3 is 13 amino acids. Trimming left V 3 bases short and J 6 bases short, with 9 bases between. Germline V lookup: CDR1 MNHNY, CDR2 SVGAGI (reference sequence). DNA of the CDR3: TGTGCCAGCAGTTATAGCGGGTTTCAGCCCCAGCATTTT. Translated: CASSYSGFQPQHF.

The chain combines TRBV10-3 with TRBJ2-2, with TRBD2 matching over 8 bases. V lost 3 bases, J lost 4 bases, and 10 bases stayed unmatched. There are 17 residues in the CDR3. Germline lookup yields CDR1 ENHRY and CDR2 SYGVKD. For the CDR3, the DNA is TGTGCCATCAGTGAAAATCAAGGACTAGCTATCACCGGGGAGCTGTTTTTT. Translated, it gives CAISENQGLAITGELFF.

The V and J genes are TRBV29-1 and TRBJ2-6, with a weak D call TRBD1 (5 bases). This CDR3 is 16 amino acids long. Per the germline V gene, CDR1 is SQVTM and CDR2 is ANQGSEA. Trimming took 0 bases from V and 4 from J, leaving 13 bases between them. The DNA for the CDR3 is TGCAGCGTTGAAGATGGGGCAGTATCCGGGGCCAACGTCCTGACTTTC. Translating gives CSVEDGAVSGANVLTF. Filled out from reference TRBV29-1 and TRBJ2-6, the complete variable domain reads SAVISQKPSRDICQRGTSLTIQCQVDSQVTMMFWYRQQPGQSLTLIATANQGSEATYESGFVIDKFPISRPNLTFSTLTVSNMSPEDSSIYLCSVEDGAVSGANVLTFGAGSRLTVL.

The gene calls are TRBV6-5 and TRBJ1-2; 8 positions match TRBD1. CDR1 and CDR2 from the germline V gene are MNHEY and SVGAGI. Trimming cost V 0 bases and J 2 bases; bases outside gene matches: 2. The CDR3 is 15 amino acids. As DNA, the CDR3 is TGTGCCAGCAGTTACTCGGGACAGGACAACTATGGCTACACCTTC. Amino acid sequence: CASSYSGQDNYGYTF.

Written as DNA, the CDR3 is TGTGCCAGCAGCTTAGGCCCAGTCTCTGGGGCCAACGTCCTGACTTTC. This codes for CASSLGPVSGANVLTF. The rearrangement links TRBV7-7 to TRBJ2-6; D remains ambiguous. Germline V lookup: CDR1 SSHAT, CDR2 FNYEAQ (reference sequence). CDR3 length: 16 amino acids. Deletions cut 1 base from V and 0 bases from J, with 7 bases between.

This clone was seen once. The CDR3 spells CASTNRAEGEKLFF. CDR3 DNA sequence: TGTGCCAGCACCAACAGGGCCGAGGGGGAAAAACTGTTTTTT. This chain uses TRBV2 with TRBJ1-4; the D gene is possibly TRBD1 (6 bases). V gave up 7 bases and J gave up 8 bases, with 17 bases separating them. The CDR3 covers 14 residues. Per germline, CDR1 SNHLY and CDR2 FYNNEI.

For the CDR3, the DNA is TGTGCCAGCAGTGAAAGGGGACAGAAAGAGACCCAGTACTTC. Translated, it gives CASSERGQKETQYF. The chain links TRBV2 to TRBJ2-5; TRBD1 aligns across 7 bases. This CDR3 is built from 14 residues. The germline gives CDR1 SNHLY, CDR2 FYNNEI. After removal of 2 bases from V and 3 bases from J, the junction contained 3 bases not matched to a gene.

This clone came up a few times. The V call is TRBV10-3, the J call TRBJ2-6; TRBD1 is a possible D gene (5 bases). The CDR3 is 16 amino acids. CDR1 is ENHRY and CDR2 is SYGVKD in the germline V gene. V was pared by 6 bases and J by 0 bases, with 12 bases between. The CDR3 reads CAISILTVSGANVLTF. In nucleotides, the CDR3 is TGTGCCATCAGCATATTGACAGTCTCTGGGGCCAACGTCCTGACTTTC.

This clone was found once. This chain joins TRBV9 and TRBJ1-1, with a tentative D call TRBD1 (5 bases). This CDR3 comprises 15 residues. V gave up 4 bases and J gave up 6 bases, with 19 bases separating them. CDR1 and CDR2 (germline): SGDLS, YYNGEE. The CDR3 sequence: CASSPPAGPVAEAFF. CDR3 nucleotide sequence: TGTGCCAGCAGCCCCCCGGCAGGGCCGGTTGCTGAAGCTTTCTTT.

The chain has TRBV11-1 and TRBJ2-7; a possible D gene is TRBD1 (6 bases). V was pared by 5 bases and J by 0 bases, with 14 bases between. The CDR3 runs 15 residues. The germline V gene has CDR1 SGHAT and CDR2 FQDESV (reference sequence). CDR3 bases: TGTGCCAGCAGCCCCCTTCCGGACAGCTCCTACGAGCAGTACTTC. Translation: CASSPLPDSSYEQYF.

The V and J genes are TRBV5-3 and TRBJ1-5, with D uncertain. TRBV5-3 is an ORF; its function is uncertain. This CDR3 contains 16 residues. Trimming shortened V by 0 bases and J by 2 bases, and 12 bases separated the two germline ends. CDR3 amino acids: CARSLAPGGGNQPQHF. The CDR3 DNA is TGTGCCAGAAGCTTGGCGCCCGGCGGGGGCAATCAGCCCCAGCATTTT.

The V call is TRBV19, the J call TRBJ2-5; 8 nucleotides line up with TRBD2. Germline CDR1 and CDR2: LNHDA and SQIVND (reference sequence). The CDR3 runs to 17 residues. J lost 0 bases, V lost 5 bases, and 11 bases had no gene match. CDR3 sequence: CASSPRLASGYQETQYF. The CDR3 nucleotides are TGTGCCAGTAGTCCCCGTTTGGCTAGCGGGTACCAAGAGACCCAGTACTTC. Filled out from reference TRBV19 and TRBJ2-5, the complete variable domain reads DGGITQSPKYLFRKEGQNVTLSCEQNLNHDAMYWYRQDPGQGLRLIYYSQIVNDFQKGDIAEGYSVSREKKESFPLTVTSAQKNPTAFYLCASSPRLASGYQETQYFGPGTRLLVL.

The CDR3 sequence is CASSTTTYEQYF. DNA for the CDR3: TGTGCCAGCAGCACGACTACCTACGAGCAGTACTTC. J is TRBJ2-7 and V is TRBV5-5; TRBD2 might be the D (5 bases). The germline V gene encodes CDR1 SGHKS and CDR2 YYEKEE (reference sequence). Trimming removed 4 bases from V and 2 bases from J, with 7 bases in between. This CDR3 comprises 12 residues. The whole variable domain, filled in from reference TRBV5-5 and TRBJ2-7, reads DAGVTQSPTHLIKTRGQQVTLRCSPISGHKSVSWYQQVLGQGPQFIFQYYEKEERGRGNFPDRFSARQFPNYSSELNVNALLLGDSALYLCASSTTTYEQYFGPGTRLTVT.

The chain combines TRBV27 with TRBJ2-1; TRBD2 matches at 9 bases. The germline gives CDR1 MNHEY, CDR2 SMNVEV (reference sequence). The CDR3 is 15 amino acids. V was clipped by 7 bases and J by 5 bases; unmatched bases: 9. CDR3 loop: CASKIGTSYNNEQFF. The DNA for the CDR3 is TGTGCCAGCAAAATAGGGACTAGCTACAACAATGAGCAGTTCTTC.

The chain is built from TRBV10-3 and TRBJ2-5, with 9 bases that match TRBD1. The ends lost 10 bases at V and 3 bases at J; junction bases unmatched: 12. From germline, CDR1 is ENHRY and CDR2 SYGVKD. This CDR3 contains 15 residues. CDR3: CATTEGQGMKETQYF. Here the CDR3 DNA reads TGTGCCACAACGGAAGGACAGGGGATGAAAGAGACCCAGTACTTC.

The CDR3 DNA is TGTGCCAGCAGTACCCGATCGACAGGGGGATATGGCTACACCTTC. Protein product: CASSTRSTGGYGYTF. V usage is TRBV6-6 and J usage is TRBJ1-2, with 9 bases lining up with TRBD1. This CDR3 spans 15 amino acids. Germline-derived CDR1 and CDR2 are MNHNY and SVGAGI (reference sequence). Trimming cost V 5 bases and J 5 bases; bases outside gene matches: 9.

This chain links TRBV7-2 with TRBJ2-7; D is possibly TRBD1 (5 bases). This CDR3 has 14 residues. V dropped 3 bases and J dropped 0 bases, with 9 bases sitting between them. Germline V CDR1 and CDR2: SGHTA, FQGNSA. CDR3 sequence reads: CASSLGHSSYEQYF. CDR3 DNA sequence: TGTGCCAGCAGCTTGGGGCACTCCTCCTACGAGCAGTACTTC. The complete variable domain, with remaining parts taken from reference TRBV7-2 and TRBJ2-7, reads GAGVSQSPSNKVTEKGKDVELRCDPISGHTALYWYRQSLGQGLEFLIYFQGNSAPDKSGLPSDRFSAERTGGSVSTLTIQRTQQEDSAVYLCASSLGHSSYEQYFGPGTRLTVT.

Worth noting for this clone: Distinct nucleotide sequences in the sample also encode this CDR3. This rearrangement joins TRBV3-1 (or the pseudogene TRBV3-2) to TRBJ2-2, with a weak D call TRBD2 (6 bases). The CDR3 loop spans 15 amino acids. Germline lookup yields CDR1 LGHDT and CDR2 YNNKEL (reference sequence). V gave up 3 bases and J gave up 1 base, with 9 bases separating them. DNA for the CDR3: TGTGCCAGCAGCCACGGGGGATTGAACACCGGGGAGCTGTTTTTT. Translation: CASSHGGLNTGELFF.

The genes are TRBV6-2 or TRBV6-3 and TRBJ2-7; no reliable D call. This CDR3 is built from 15 residues. V dropped 1 base and J dropped 0 bases, with 10 bases sitting between them. The germline CDR1 and CDR2 sequences are MNHEY and SVGEGT. CDR3: CASSYLSPSSYEQYF. The DNA of the CDR3 is TGTGCCAGCAGTTACTTATCACCGAGCTCCTACGAGCAGTACTTC.

The V and J genes are TRBV9 and TRBJ2-3; no clear D. The germline V and J ends were trimmed by 0 bases and 2 bases, with 10 bases remaining between them. The CDR3 sequence is 15 residues long. Germline values: CDR1 SGDLS, CDR2 YYNGEE. CDR3 bases: TGTGCCAGCAGCGTAGTAGGAGTCGACACAGATACGCAGTATTTT. It is translated as CASSVVGVDTDTQYF. Filled out from reference TRBV9 and TRBJ2-3, the complete variable domain reads DSGVTQTPKHLITATGQRVTLRCSPRSGDLSVYWYQQSLDQGLQFLIQYYNGEERAKGNILERFSAQQFPDLHSELNLSSLELGDSALYFCASSVVGVDTDTQYFGPGTRLTVL.

The chain carries TRBV19 and TRBJ1-5; D remains ambiguous. Germline values: CDR1 LNHDA, CDR2 SQIVND (reference sequence). The CDR3 sequence is 12 residues long. V lost 6 bases, J lost 7 bases, and 10 bases lay in between. The CDR3 spells CASSLVRQPQHF. CDR3 nucleotides: TGTGCCAGTAGCCTGGTTAGACAGCCCCAGCATTTT.